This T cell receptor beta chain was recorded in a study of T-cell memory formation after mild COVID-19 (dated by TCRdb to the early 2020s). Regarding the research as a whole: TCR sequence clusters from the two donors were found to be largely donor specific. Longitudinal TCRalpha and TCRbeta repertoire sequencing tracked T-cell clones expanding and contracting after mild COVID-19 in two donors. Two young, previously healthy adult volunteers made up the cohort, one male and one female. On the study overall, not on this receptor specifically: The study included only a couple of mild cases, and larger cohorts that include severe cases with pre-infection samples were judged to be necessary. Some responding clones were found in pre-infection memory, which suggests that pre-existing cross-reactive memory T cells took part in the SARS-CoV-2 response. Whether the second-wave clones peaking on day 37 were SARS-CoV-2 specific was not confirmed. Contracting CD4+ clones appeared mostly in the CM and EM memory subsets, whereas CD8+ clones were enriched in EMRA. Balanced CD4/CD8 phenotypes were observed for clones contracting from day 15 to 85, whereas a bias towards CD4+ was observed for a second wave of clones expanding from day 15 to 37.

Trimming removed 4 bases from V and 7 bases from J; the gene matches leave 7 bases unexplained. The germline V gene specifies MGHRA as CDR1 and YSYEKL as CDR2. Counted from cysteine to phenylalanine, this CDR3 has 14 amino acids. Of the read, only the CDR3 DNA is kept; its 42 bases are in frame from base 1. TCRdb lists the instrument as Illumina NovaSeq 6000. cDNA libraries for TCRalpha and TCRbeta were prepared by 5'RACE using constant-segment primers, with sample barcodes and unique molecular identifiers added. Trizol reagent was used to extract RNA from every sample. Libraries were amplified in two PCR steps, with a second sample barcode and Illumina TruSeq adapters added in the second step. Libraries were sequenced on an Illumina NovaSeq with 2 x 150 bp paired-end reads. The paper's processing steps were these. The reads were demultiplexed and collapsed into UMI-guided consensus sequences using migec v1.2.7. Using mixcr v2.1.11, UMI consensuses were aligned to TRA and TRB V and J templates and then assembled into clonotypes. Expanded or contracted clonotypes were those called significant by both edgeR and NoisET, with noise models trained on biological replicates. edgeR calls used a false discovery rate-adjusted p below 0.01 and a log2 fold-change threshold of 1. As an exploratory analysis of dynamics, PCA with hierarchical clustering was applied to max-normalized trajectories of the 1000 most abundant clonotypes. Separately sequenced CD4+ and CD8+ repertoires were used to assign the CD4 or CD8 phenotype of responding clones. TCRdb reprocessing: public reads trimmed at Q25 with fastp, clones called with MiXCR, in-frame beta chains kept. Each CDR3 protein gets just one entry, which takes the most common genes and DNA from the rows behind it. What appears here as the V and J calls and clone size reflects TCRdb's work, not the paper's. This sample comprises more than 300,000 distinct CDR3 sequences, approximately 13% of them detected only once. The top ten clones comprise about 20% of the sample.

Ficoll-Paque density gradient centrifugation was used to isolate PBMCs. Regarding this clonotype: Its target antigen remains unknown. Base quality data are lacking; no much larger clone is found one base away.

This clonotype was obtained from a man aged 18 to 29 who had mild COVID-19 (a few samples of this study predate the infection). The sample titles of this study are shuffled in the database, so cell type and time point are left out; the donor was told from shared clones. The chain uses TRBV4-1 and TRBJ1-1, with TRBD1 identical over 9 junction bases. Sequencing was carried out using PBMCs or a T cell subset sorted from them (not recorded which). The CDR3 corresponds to CASSPRTGVGEAFF. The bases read TGCGCCAGCAGCCCACGGACAGGGGTGGGTGAAGCTTTCTTT.